Listed below are T cell receptor beta chains from one sample, sequenced in a study of shared clonotypes between healthy human individuals. TCRdb's table, derived via immunoSEQ multiplex PCR, lists solely in-frame clones and lacks some. The data hold approximately 2,000,000 clones, with 80% to 95% observed a single time. Sequenced: naive CD4+ T cells from PBMCs. The source is a man between 18 and 29 years old in good health. Some clones in this sample may be carry-over from other donors' samples. Each CDR3 is given with its conserved first and last residue. Fields, in order: clone size, CDR3 length, V gene, D gene, J gene, CDR3 protein, CDR3 DNA. D genes are given only for firm matches. Clone size appears in some rows only: once, few, many, or a class for an expanded clone.

>.|13|TRBV7-6|.|TRBJ2-7
CASSLRGADEQYF
TGTGCCAGCAGTTTACGAGGGGCAGACGAGCAGTACTTC
>.|16|TRBV9|TRBD2|TRBJ2-1
CASSVGAGAGYNEQFF
TGTGCCAGCAGCGTAGGGGCGGGAGCGGGATACAATGAGCAGTTCTTC
>.|16|TRBV6-6|.|TRBJ1-3
CASTEPYTSQGNTIYF
TGTGCCAGCACCGAGCCATACACATCACAGGGAAACACCATATATTTT
>.|14|TRBV2|TRBD1|TRBJ2-7
CASSGQGVPYEQYF
TGTGCCAGCAGTGGACAGGGAGTCCCCTACGAGCAGTACTTC
>.|15|TRBV11-2|TRBD2|TRBJ2-7
CASSATSGSSYEQYF
TGTGCCAGCAGCGCAACTAGCGGGAGTTCCTACGAGCAGTACTTC
>.|14|TRBV7-9|TRBD1|TRBJ2-5
CASSKDRVGETQYF
TGTGCCAGCAGCAAGGACAGGGTAGGAGAGACCCAGTACTTC
>.|13|TRBV7-5|.|TRBJ2-3
CVRKTPLANTQYF
TGTGTCAGAAAAACTCCCCTGGCAAATACGCAGTATTTT
>.|15|TRBV27|.|TRBJ2-3
CASSPLEGYTDTQYF
TGTGCCAGCAGTCCCCTTGAGGGCTACACAGATACGCAGTATTTT
>.|16|TRBV5-1|.|TRBJ1-1
CASSLGGGRANTEAFF
TGCGCCAGCAGCTTGGGAGGTGGCAGGGCGAACACTGAAGCTTTCTTT
>.|14|TRBV19|.|TRBJ1-5
CASRGVWGNQPQHF
TGTGCCAGCCGGGGTGTTTGGGGCAATCAGCCCCAGCATTTT
>.|15|TRBV28|.|TRBJ1-4
CASSPPRQSNEKLFF
TGTGCCAGCAGCCCACCCCGACAGAGTAATGAAAAACTGTTTTTT
>few|11|TRBV9|.|TRBJ1-2
CASSVGYGYTF
TGTGCCAGCAGCGTAGGCTATGGCTACACCTTC
>once|15|TRBV2|.|TRBJ1-4
CASSAGGAANEKLFF
TGTGCCAGCAGCGCCGGGGGGGCAGCTAATGAAAAACTGTTTTTT
>.|15|TRBV27|TRBD2|TRBJ2-3
CASRPPSGRTDTQYF
TGTGCCAGCAGACCTCCTAGCGGGAGGACAGATACGCAGTATTTT
>once|13|TRBV19|TRBD1|TRBJ1-2
CASGTGLIYGYTF
TGTGCCAGTGGGACAGGACTCATCTATGGCTACACCTTC
>.|13|TRBV6-5|.|TRBJ2-7
CASSYRETYEQYF
TGTGCCAGCAGTTACAGGGAAACCTACGAGCAGTACTTC
>.|14|TRBV7-3|.|TRBJ2-7
CASTRGSPFYEQYF
TGTGCCAGCACCCGAGGGTCCCCTTTCTACGAGCAGTACTTC
>.|14|TRBV28|.|TRBJ1-2
CASSLEGPNYGYTF
TGTGCCAGCAGTTTAGAAGGGCCGAACTATGGCTACACCTTC
>.|16|TRBV5-8|.|TRBJ2-7
CASSDIRRAPSYEQYF
TGTGCCAGCAGCGATATACGGAGGGCTCCCTCCTACGAGCAGTACTTC
>once|13|TRBV28|.|TRBJ1-1
CASNGREDTEAFF
TGTGCCAGCAACGGCAGAGAGGACACTGAAGCTTTCTTT
>.|14|TRBV5-1|.|TRBJ2-5
CASSLEGPGETQYF
TGCGCCAGCAGCTTGGAAGGGCCGGGGGAGACCCAGTACTTC
>.|13|TRBV5-4|.|TRBJ2-7
CASSLAGTFKQYF
TGTGCCAGCAGCTTGGCCGGGACTTTCAAACAGTACTTC
>.|13|TRBV10-3|.|TRBJ1-1
CAISDTPNTEAFF
TGTGCCATCAGTGACACTCCGAACACTGAAGCTTTCTTT
>.|11|TRBV5-4|.|TRBJ2-7
CASSLYYEQYF
TGTGCCAGCAGCCTATACTACGAGCAGTACTTC
>.|14|TRBV5-1|.|TRBJ1-6
CASSPGTQGSPLHF
TGCGCCAGCAGCCCGGGGACACAGGGATCACCCCTCCACTTT
>.|16|TRBV6-1|.|TRBJ2-5
CASSVSRGALQETQYF
TGTGCCAGCAGTGTGTCCAGGGGGGCCCTGCAAGAGACCCAGTACTTC
>.|14|TRBV28|.|TRBJ1-5
CASSLGGEVQPQHF
TGTGCCAGCAGTTTAGGGGGGGAGGTTCAGCCCCAGCATTTT
>.|14|TRBV5-1|.|TRBJ2-6
CASSYGAGANVLTF
TGCGCCAGCAGCTATGGCGCTGGGGCCAACGTCCTGACTTTC
>.|17|TRBV4-2|.|TRBJ2-3
CASSHAAGGTKTDTQYF
TGTGCCAGCAGCCACGCGGCCGGTGGGACAAAAACAGATACGCAGTATTTT
>.|12|TRBV7-2|.|TRBJ1-5
CASSYSNQPQHF
TGTGCCAGCAGTTATAGCAATCAGCCCCAGCATTTT